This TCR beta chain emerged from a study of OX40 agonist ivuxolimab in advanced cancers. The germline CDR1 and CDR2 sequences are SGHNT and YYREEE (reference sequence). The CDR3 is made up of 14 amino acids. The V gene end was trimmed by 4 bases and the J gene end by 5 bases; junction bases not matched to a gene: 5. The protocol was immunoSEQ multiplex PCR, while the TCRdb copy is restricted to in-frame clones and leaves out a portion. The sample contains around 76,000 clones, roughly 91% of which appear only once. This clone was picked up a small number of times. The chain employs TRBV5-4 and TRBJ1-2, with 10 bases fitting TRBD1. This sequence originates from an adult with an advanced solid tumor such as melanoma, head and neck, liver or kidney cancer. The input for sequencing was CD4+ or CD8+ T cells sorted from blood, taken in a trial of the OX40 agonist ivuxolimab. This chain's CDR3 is CASSQGDRGYGYTF. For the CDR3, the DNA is TGTGCCAGCAGCCAGGGGGACAGGGGTTATGGCTACACCTTC. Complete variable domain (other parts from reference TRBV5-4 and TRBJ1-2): ETGVTQSPTHLIKTRGQQVTLRCSSQSGHNTVSWYQQALGQGPQFIFQYYREEENGRGNFPPRFSGLQFPNYSSELNVNALELDDSALYLCASSQGDRGYGYTFGSGTRLTVV.